The clone carrying this T cell receptor (beta chain) occurred once. This CDR3 has 16 amino acids. CDR1 is SGHKS and CDR2 is YYEKEE in the germline V gene (reference sequence). V lost 0 bases and J lost 8; bases outside the gene matches: 11. This entry belongs to a study of blood T cell repertoires in COVID-19. The overall study: Sites across the United States, Italy and Spain contributed samples from acute and convalescent COVID-19.

The protocol was immunoSEQ multiplex PCR, while the TCRdb copy is restricted to in-frame clones and leaves out a portion. The data contain around 120,000 clones, more than 90% of them singletons. The receptor was derived from a man in his fifties or sixties with active COVID-19. Sequenced input: peripheral blood. The gene calls are TRBV5-5 and TRBJ2-1; TRBD2 aligns across 7 bases. The CDR3 DNA follows: TGTGCCAGCAGCTTGGAGCGGGAATGGCCGTGGGATGAGCAGTTCTTC. Protein product: CASSLEREWPWDEQFF.